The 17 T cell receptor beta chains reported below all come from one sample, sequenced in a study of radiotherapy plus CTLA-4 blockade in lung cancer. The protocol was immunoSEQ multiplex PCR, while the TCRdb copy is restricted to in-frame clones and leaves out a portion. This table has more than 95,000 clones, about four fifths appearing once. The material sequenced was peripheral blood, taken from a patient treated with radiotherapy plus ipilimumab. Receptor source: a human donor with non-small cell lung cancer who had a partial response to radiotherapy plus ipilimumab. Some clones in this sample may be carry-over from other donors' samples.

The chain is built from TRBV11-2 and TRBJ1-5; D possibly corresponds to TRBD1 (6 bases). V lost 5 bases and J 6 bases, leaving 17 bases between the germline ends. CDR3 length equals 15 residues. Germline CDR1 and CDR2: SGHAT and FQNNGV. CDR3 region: CASSQLTGNGQPQHF. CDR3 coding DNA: TGTGCCAGCAGCCAACTCACAGGGAACGGTCAGCCCCAGCATTTT.

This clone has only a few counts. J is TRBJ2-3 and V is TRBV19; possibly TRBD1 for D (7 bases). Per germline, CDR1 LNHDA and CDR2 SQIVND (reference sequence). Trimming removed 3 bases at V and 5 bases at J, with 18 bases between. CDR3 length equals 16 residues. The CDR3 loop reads CASSMSGGPRGDTQYF. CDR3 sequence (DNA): TGTGCCAGTAGTATGTCAGGGGGGCCCCGCGGAGATACGCAGTATTTT.

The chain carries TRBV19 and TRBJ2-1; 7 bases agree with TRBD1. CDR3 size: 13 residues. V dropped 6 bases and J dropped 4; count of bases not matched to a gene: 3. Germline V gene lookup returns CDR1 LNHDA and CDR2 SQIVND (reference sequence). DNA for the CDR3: TGTGCCAGTAGACAGGGGCCTTACAATGAGCAGTTCTTC. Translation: CASRQGPYNEQFF.

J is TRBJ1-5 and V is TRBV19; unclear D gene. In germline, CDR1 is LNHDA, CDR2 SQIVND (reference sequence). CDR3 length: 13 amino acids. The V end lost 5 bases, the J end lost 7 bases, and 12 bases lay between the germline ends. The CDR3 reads CASSALTEQPQHF. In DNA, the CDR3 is TGTGCCAGTAGTGCCCTTACAGAACAGCCCCAGCATTTT.

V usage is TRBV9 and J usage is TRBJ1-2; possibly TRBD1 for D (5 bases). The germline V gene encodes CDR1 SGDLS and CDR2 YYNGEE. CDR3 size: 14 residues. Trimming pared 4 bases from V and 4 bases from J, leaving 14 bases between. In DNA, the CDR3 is TGTGCCAGCAGCCCTCCCGGACAAGTCTATGGCTACACCTTC. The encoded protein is CASSPPGQVYGYTF.

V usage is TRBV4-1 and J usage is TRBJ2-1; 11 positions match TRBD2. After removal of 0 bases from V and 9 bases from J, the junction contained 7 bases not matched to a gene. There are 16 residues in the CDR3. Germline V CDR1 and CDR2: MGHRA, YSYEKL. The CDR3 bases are TGCGCCAGCAGCCAAGATCTGGCTAGCGGGGGGTCTGAGCAGTTCTTC. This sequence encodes CASSQDLASGGSEQFF.

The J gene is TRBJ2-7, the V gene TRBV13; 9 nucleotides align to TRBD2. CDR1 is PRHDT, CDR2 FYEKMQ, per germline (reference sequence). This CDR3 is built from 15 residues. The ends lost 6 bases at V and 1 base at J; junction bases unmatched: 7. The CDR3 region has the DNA TGTGCCAGCAGTTACGGGCTAGCGGGGTCCTACGAGCAGTACTTC. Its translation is CASSYGLAGSYEQYF.

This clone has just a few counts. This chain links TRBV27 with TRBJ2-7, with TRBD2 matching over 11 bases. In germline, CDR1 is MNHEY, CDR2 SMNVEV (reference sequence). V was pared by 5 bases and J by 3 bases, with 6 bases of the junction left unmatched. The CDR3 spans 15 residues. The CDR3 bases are TGTGCCAGCAGTCCGAATAGCGGGGGGGGCTACGAGCAGTACTTC. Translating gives CASSPNSGGGYEQYF.

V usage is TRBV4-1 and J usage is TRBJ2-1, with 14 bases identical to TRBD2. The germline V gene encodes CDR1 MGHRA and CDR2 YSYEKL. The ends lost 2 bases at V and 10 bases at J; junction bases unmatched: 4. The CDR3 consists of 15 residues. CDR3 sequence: CASSQLGLAGGEQFF. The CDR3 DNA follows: TGCGCCAGCAGCCAATTAGGACTAGCGGGAGGAGAGCAGTTCTTC.

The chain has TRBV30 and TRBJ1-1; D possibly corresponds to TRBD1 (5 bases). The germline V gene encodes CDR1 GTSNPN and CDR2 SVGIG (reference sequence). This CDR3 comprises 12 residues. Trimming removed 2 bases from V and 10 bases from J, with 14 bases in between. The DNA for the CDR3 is TGTGCCTGGAGTTCCAGGGCTGTTGTAGCTTTCTTT. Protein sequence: CAWSSRAVVAFF.

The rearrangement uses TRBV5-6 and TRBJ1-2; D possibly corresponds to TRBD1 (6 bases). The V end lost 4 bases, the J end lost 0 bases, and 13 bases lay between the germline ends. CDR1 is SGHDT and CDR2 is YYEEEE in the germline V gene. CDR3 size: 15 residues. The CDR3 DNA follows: TGTGCCAGCAGCCCCGGGACACAAACTAACTATGGCTACACCTTC. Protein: CASSPGTQTNYGYTF.

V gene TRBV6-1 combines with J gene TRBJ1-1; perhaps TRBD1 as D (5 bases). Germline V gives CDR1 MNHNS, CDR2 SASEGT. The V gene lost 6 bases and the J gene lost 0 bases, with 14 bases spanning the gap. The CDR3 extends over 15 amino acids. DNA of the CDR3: TGTGCCAGCAGACGTAGACCAGGGATGAACACTGAAGCTTTCTTT. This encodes CASRRRPGMNTEAFF.

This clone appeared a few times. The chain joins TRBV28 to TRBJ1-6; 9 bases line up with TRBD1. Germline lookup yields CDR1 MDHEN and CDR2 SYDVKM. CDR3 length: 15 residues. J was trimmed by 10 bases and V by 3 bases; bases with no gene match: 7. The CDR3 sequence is CASSFLDRGDSPLHF. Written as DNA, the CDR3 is TGTGCCAGCAGTTTTCTGGACAGGGGAGACTCACCCCTCCACTTT.

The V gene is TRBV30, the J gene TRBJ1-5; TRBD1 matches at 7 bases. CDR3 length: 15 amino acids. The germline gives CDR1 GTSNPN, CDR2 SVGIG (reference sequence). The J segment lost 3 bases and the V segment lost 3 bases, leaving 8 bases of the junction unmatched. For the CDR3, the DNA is TGTGCCTGGAGGCAACGACAGGGAAACAATCAGCCCCAGCATTTT. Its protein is CAWRQRQGNNQPQHF.

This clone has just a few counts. CDR3 nucleotides: TGCGCCAGCAGCCAGGACAGGGCTCTTTCACCCCTCCACTTT. Protein sequence: CASSQDRALSPLHF. The chain has TRBV5-1 and TRBJ1-6; 8 nucleotides match TRBD1. The germline V gene encodes CDR1 SGHRS and CDR2 YFSETQ. V lost 4 bases and J lost 9; bases outside the gene matches: 6. This CDR3 has 14 amino acids.

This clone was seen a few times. In DNA, the CDR3 is TGTGCCACCCGACAGGGAGACACTGAAGCTTTCTTT. It encodes CATRQGDTEAFF. V usage is TRBV10-3 and J usage is TRBJ1-1; 7 nucleotides align to TRBD1. Germline CDR1 and CDR2: ENHRY and SYGVKD. V shed 10 bases and J 3 bases; nucleotides not matched to a gene: 5. The CDR3 has 12 amino acids.

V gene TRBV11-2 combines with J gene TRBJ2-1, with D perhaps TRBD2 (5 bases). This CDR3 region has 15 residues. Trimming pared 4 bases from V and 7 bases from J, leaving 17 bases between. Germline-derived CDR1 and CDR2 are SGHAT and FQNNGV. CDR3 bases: TGTGCCAGCAGCTCTCGGGGAGACACCGGGAATGAGCAGTTCTTC. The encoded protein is CASSSRGDTGNEQFF.